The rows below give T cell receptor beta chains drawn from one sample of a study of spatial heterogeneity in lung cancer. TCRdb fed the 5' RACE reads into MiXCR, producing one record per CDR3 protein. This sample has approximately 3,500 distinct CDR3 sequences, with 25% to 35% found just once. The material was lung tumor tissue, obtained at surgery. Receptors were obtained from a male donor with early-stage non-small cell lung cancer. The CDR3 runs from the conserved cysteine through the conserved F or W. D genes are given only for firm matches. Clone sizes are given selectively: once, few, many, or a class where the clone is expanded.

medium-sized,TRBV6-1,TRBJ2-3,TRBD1,TGTGCCAGCAGTGAACCCACGACAGGGCGAGATACGCAGTATTTT,CASSEPTTGRDTQYF
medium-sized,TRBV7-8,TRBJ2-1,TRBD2,TGTGTCACCCAGCGGGATGGGGATGAGCAGTTCTTC,CVTQRDGDEQFF
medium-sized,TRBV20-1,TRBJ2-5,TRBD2,TGCAGTGCTCCACAATCGGATAGCGGGATCAAGGGGGAGACCCAGTACTTC,CSAPQSDSGIKGETQYF
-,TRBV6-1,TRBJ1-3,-,TGTGCCGGTCTTGCTGGAAACACCATATATTTT,CAGLAGNTIYF
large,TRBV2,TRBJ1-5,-,TGTGCCAGCAATCCCGGGGGTGGGGGTAATCAGCCCCAGCATTTT,CASNPGGGGNQPQHF
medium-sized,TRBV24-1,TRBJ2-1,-,TGTGCCACCAGTGACGATACAGGGTACAATGAGCAGTTCTTC,CATSDDTGYNEQFF
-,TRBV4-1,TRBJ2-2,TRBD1,TGCGCCAGCAGCCAAAACAGGGGTAACACCGGGGAGCTGTTTTTT,CASSQNRGNTGELFF
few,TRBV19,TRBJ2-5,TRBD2,TGTGCCAGTAGTATAGTTGCGGGAGCGGAAGAGACCCAGTACTTC,CASSIVAGAEETQYF
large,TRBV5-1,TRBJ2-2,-,TGCGCCAGCAGCTTCAAGGCGGGCGATGCGAACACCGGGGAGCTGTTTTTT,CASSFKAGDANTGELFF
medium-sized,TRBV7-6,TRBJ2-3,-,TGTGCCAGCAGCTTAAAGCGGGTTGGCACAGATACGCAGTATTTT,CASSLKRVGTDTQYF
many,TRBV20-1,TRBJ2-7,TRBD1,TGCAGTGTTCAAAGGACAGGGCGCTACGAGCAGTACTTC,CSVQRTGRYEQYF
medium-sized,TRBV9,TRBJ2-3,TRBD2,TGTGCCAGCAGCGCTAGCGGGAGCACAGATACGCAGTATTTT,CASSASGSTDTQYF
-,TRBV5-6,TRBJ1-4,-,TGTGCCAGCAGCTTGGTTCTAGACGAAAAACTGTTTTTT,CASSLVLDEKLFF
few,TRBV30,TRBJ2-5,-,TGTGCCTGGACCCCCGACGGGGAAGAGACCCAGTACTTC,CAWTPDGEETQYF
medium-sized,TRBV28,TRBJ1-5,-,TGTGCCAGCACAAGCCACCCCGCTCAGCCCCAGCATTTT,CASTSHPAQPQHF
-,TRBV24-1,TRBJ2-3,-,TGTGCCACCAGTGACTCAGCTCCAGGGCCAGATACGCAGTATTTT,CATSDSAPGPDTQYF
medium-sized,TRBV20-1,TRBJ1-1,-,TGCAGTGCTTTGGGACATTCATCCATGAACACTGAAGCTTTCTTT,CSALGHSSMNTEAFF
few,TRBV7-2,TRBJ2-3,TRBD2,TGTGCCAGCAGCCTCAGACTAGCCGCGCAGTATTTT,CASSLRLAAQYF
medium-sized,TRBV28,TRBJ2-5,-,TGTGCCAGCAGTTTGGGAGGACAGTTCGAGACCCAGTACTTC,CASSLGGQFETQYF
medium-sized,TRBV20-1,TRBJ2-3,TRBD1,TGCAGTGCCACCGACAGGGGGCGGAATACGCAGTATTTT,CSATDRGRNTQYF
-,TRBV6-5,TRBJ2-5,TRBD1,TGTGCCAGCAGTTCTACTCAGGGACAGGGGGCGCCGCCAGAGACCCAGTACTTC,CASSSTQGQGAPPETQYF
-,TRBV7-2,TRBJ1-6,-,TGTGCCAGCAGCTTAGTAGTCACGCCCCTCCACTTT,CASSLVVTPLHF
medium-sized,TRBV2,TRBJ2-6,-,TGTGCCAGCAGCGAGGCGGGGCGGACTGGGGCCAACGTCCTGACTTTC,CASSEAGRTGANVLTF
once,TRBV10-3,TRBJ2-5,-,TGTGCCATCAGTGAGTCCAGTGAGGAGACCCAGTACTTC,CAISESSEETQYF
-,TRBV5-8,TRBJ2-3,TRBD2,TGTGCCAGCAGCCCGGCCGAGACTAGCGGGAGGACAGATACGCAGTATTTT,CASSPAETSGRTDTQYF
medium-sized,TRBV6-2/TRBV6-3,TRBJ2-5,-,TGTGCCAGCAGTACTCCGGGGCAAGAGACCCAGTACTTC,CASSTPGQETQYF
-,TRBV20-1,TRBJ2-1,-,TGCAGTGCCTCCCAACGGAGCGGCGGAAACTACAATGAGCAGTTCTTC,CSASQRSGGNYNEQFF
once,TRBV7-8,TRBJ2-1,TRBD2,TGTGCCAGCAGTCCCGGGACTAGCGCCTACAATGAGCAGTTCTTC,CASSPGTSAYNEQFF
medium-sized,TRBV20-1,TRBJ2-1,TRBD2,TGCAGTGCTAGGCGGACTAGCGGCGAGCAGTTCTTC,CSARRTSGEQFF
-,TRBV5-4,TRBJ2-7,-,TGTGCCAGCAGCCCAACCTACAGGGAATACGAGCAGTACTTC,CASSPTYREYEQYF
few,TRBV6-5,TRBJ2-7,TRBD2,TGTGCCAGCAGAAGAGCGGGAGTGGGCGAGCAGTACTTC,CASRRAGVGEQYF
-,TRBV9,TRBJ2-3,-,TGTGCCAGCAGCTCCCTCTGGAGCACAGATACGCAGTATTTT,CASSSLWSTDTQYF
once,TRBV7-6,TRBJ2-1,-,TGTGCCAGCAGCTTGTCGGGAGCTTACAATGAGCAGTTCTTC,CASSLSGAYNEQFF
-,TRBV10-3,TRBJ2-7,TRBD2,TGTGCCACCGGACTAGGGTTCGAGCAGTACTTC,CATGLGFEQYF
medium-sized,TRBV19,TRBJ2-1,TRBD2,TGTGCCAGTAGTCCTCAAGCGGGAGGCCGCAATGAGCAGTTCTTC,CASSPQAGGRNEQFF
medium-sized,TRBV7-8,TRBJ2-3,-,TGTGCCAGCAGCTTACTACAGGGACCCACAGATACGCAGTATTTT,CASSLLQGPTDTQYF
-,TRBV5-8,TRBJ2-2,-,TGTGCCAGCAGCTTTATGGTGTTGTCCGGGGAGCTGTTTTTT,CASSFMVLSGELFF
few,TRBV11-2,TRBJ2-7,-,TGTGCCAGCAGCTTAAAACCCTCCCACAGAACCTACGAGCAGTACTTC,CASSLKPSHRTYEQYF
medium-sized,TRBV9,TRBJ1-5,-,TGTGCCAGCAGCGTTTCAGGGGGCAATCAGCCCCAGCATTTT,CASSVSGGNQPQHF
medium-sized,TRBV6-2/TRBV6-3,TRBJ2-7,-,TGTGCCAGCAGTTACTCAGGAGGAGGCAGGGGACCCCACGAGCAGTACTTC,CASSYSGGGRGPHEQYF
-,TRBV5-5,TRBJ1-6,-,TGTGCCAGCAGCTTGAGTTGGACATTTTCGACCTATAATTCACCCCTCCACTTT,CASSLSWTFSTYNSPLHF
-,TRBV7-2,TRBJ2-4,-,TGTGCCAGCAGCCAAGGCGCAGGCTTAGCCAAAAACATTCAGTACTTC,CASSQGAGLAKNIQYF
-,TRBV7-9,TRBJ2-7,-,TGTGCCAGCAGCTCCATCAGGAGGACCCCCTACGAGCAGTACTTC,CASSSIRRTPYEQYF
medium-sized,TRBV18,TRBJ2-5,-,TGTGCCAGCTCAGGAGGCCGCAGAGAGACCCAGTACTTC,CASSGGRRETQYF
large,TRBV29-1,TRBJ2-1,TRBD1,TGCAGCGCCATAGACAGGGCTATTTACAATGAGCAGTTCTTC,CSAIDRAIYNEQFF
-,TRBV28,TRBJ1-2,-,TGTGCCAGCACCCCAGGGTACCTAAACTATGGCTACACCTTC,CASTPGYLNYGYTF